This entry lists 18 T cell receptor beta chains sequenced from one sample in a study of regulatory T cells in long-lasting Graves disease (dated by TCRdb to the early 2020s). Preparation of the library involved multiplex PCR. These reads were obtained on an Illumina HiSeq 4000. iRepertoire HTBI primers and Arm-PCR amplification of CDR3 regions were used to construct TCR beta libraries. TCRdb redid the processing of the public reads, applying fastp at Q25 and MiXCR, and retained in-frame beta chains. Records with the same CDR3 protein are collapsed into one entry carrying the most frequent genes and DNA. The sample data list 400,000 to 500,000 distinct CDR3 sequences, and 20% to 25% of these were observed just once. Jointly, the top ten make up roughly 13% of the sample. The sample's time point label, decoded: persistent/refractory GD, antithyroid drugs over 5 years with positive TRAb. For both TCR sequencing and RNA sequencing, RNA was extracted from PBMCs in TRIzol.

This material consisted of peripheral blood mononuclear cells (PBMCs), taken when the disease was refractory, from a patient treated with antithyroid drugs. The receptors were gathered from a female donor with Graves disease.

This clonotype was seen at least ten times. V is TRBV11-2 and J is TRBJ2-7; a possible D gene is TRBD2 (6 bases). Deletions cut 1 base from V and 1 base from J, with 11 bases between. This CDR3 is built from 15 residues. CDR1 is SGHAT, CDR2 FQNNGV, per germline. The CDR3 coding sequence is TGTGCCAGCAGCTTAGCGGGGGTTAGTTCCTACGAGCAGTACTTC. Its protein product is CASSLAGVSSYEQYF.

DNA of the CDR3: TGCAGCGCAACCGGAGGGGGCAGGCGAGAGACCCAGTACTTC. Translating gives CSATGGGRRETQYF. This sequence joins TRBV29-1 and TRBJ2-5; D perhaps matches TRBD1 (7 bases). Germline loops: CDR1 SQVTM, CDR2 ANQGSEA. V lost 7 bases to trimming and J lost 4 bases, with 19 bases between them. The CDR3 runs 14 residues.

This clonotype was detected a few times. The genes are TRBV29-1 and TRBJ2-7; D perhaps matches TRBD2 (6 bases). V was shortened by 1 base and J by 6 bases, with 13 bases between the two germline ends. Germline CDR1 and CDR2: SQVTM and ANQGSEA. This CDR3 is built from 13 residues. The CDR3 here is CSVEAGRLGEQYF. CDR3 DNA sequence: TGCAGCGTTGAAGCTGGGAGGCTCGGCGAGCAGTACTTC.

This clonotype was recorded at least ten times. V and J are TRBV28 and TRBJ1-4; no clear D gene. Germline V CDR1 and CDR2: MDHEN, SYDVKM. The CDR3 totals 12 residues. The ends were cut back, 3 bases at V and 8 bases at J, with 7 bases in the middle. The CDR3 loop reads CASSFLPEKLFF. The CDR3 nucleotides read TGTGCCAGCAGTTTTTTACCGGAAAAACTGTTTTTT.

The sample holds many counts of this clonotype. The chain has TRBV20-1 and TRBJ2-7; weak D call: TRBD2 (6 bases). The germline gives CDR1 DFQATT, CDR2 SNEGSKA (reference sequence). The CDR3 spans 13 residues. V gave up 6 bases and J gave up 4 bases, with 16 bases separating them. As DNA, the CDR3 is TGCAGTGCCCGGACGGGGACTGTTTACGAGCAGTACTTC. This translates into CSARTGTVYEQYF.

This clonotype came up a few times. This chain links TRBV6-1 with TRBJ1-3; TRBD1 is a possible D gene (6 bases). V lost 6 bases, J lost 2 bases, and 17 bases lay in between. Per the germline V gene, CDR1 is MNHNS and CDR2 is SASEGT. The CDR3 loop spans 16 amino acids. The CDR3 reads CASSLLTGAPGNTIYF. The CDR3 DNA is TGTGCCAGCAGCCTCCTTACGGGGGCGCCTGGAAACACCATATATTTT.

This clonotype appeared many times. The genes are TRBV20-1 and TRBJ1-2; maybe TRBD1 (6 bases). V shed 3 bases and J shed 6 bases, with 14 bases lying between them. Germline CDR1 and CDR2: DFQATT and SNEGSKA (reference sequence). CDR3 length: 13 amino acids. The chain's CDR3 is CSASLPGADGYTF. CDR3 nucleotide sequence: TGCAGTGCTAGTTTGCCAGGGGCGGATGGCTACACCTTC.

CDR3 region: CSATSGRAWETQYF. CDR3 sequence (DNA): TGCAGTGCTACTAGCGGGAGGGCCTGGGAGACCCAGTACTTC. The chain uses TRBV20-1 and TRBJ2-5; TRBD2 aligns across 12 bases. V lost 4 bases, J lost 5 bases, and 5 bases stayed unmatched. Germline CDR1 and CDR2: DFQATT and SNEGSKA (reference sequence). The CDR3 is 14 residues long.

This rearrangement joins TRBV29-1 to TRBJ1-4, with D possibly matching TRBD1 (5 bases). The CDR3 has 13 residues. CDR1 and CDR2 (germline): SQVTM, ANQGSEA. Trimming took off 4 bases at V and 3 bases at J, with 9 bases between the two ends. The CDR3 DNA reads as TGCAGCGTTGGCGAGACAGCTAATGAAAAACTGTTTTTT. Its translation is CSVGETANEKLFF.

The V gene is TRBV19, the J gene TRBJ2-7; the D is unclear. Germline-derived CDR1 and CDR2 are LNHDA and SQIVND (reference sequence). V was clipped by 8 bases and J by 0 bases, with 5 bases between them. The CDR3 length is 11 residues. The CDR3 bases are TGTGCCAGTCGGCACTCCTACGAGCAGTACTTC. It specifies CASRHSYEQYF.

This clonotype was seen many times. The chain uses TRBV7-9 and TRBJ2-7; 8 bases are shared with TRBD2. The V gene end was trimmed by 4 bases and the J gene end by 5 bases; junction bases not matched to a gene: 16. The CDR3 contains 17 residues. From germline, CDR1 is SEHNR and CDR2 FQNEAQ (reference sequence). CDR3 loop: CASSSPGVWREDHEQYF. CDR3 DNA sequence: TGTGCCAGCAGCTCGCCAGGGGTTTGGCGGGAGGACCACGAGCAGTACTTC.

The sample holds many counts of this clonotype. The chain combines TRBV2 with TRBJ1-5; D is undetermined. Germline values: CDR1 SNHLY, CDR2 FYNNEI. The ends were cut back, 0 bases at V and 5 bases at J, with 17 bases in the middle. This CDR3 comprises 17 residues. The CDR3 DNA reads TGTGCCAGCAGTGAAGCGGCGGGGTCGCTCCCCCATCAGCCCCAGCATTTT. Protein product: CASSEAAGSLPHQPQHF.

The chain recombines TRBV20-1 with TRBJ2-7; TRBD1 or TRBD2 may be the D gene (6 bases each). The CDR3 runs 14 residues. Trimming stripped 3 bases from V and 0 bases from J, with 12 bases between. CDR1 is DFQATT, CDR2 SNEGSKA, per germline (reference sequence). CDR3 sequence (DNA): TGCAGTGCTAGCGGGGGCAGGAGCTCCTACGAGCAGTACTTC. This translates into CSASGGRSSYEQYF.

V usage is TRBV10-3 and J usage is TRBJ2-5; tentatively, D is TRBD2 (7 bases). Trimming took off 7 bases at V and 3 bases at J, with 15 bases between the two ends. This CDR3 is built from 14 residues. The germline V gene encodes CDR1 ENHRY and CDR2 SYGVKD. This CDR3 reads CAIKGGAREETQYF. The CDR3, as DNA: TGTGCCATCAAGGGGGGGGCAAGGGAAGAGACCCAGTACTTC.

This clonotype was recorded a few times. The chain joins TRBV5-4 to TRBJ2-1; TRBD2 agrees at 8 bases. CDR3 length: 16 residues. The germline V gene encodes CDR1 SGHNT and CDR2 YYREEE (reference sequence). V shed 0 bases and J 4 bases; nucleotides not matched to a gene: 6. For the CDR3, the DNA is TGTGCCAGCAGCTTGGGGGCGGGAGGCGGGTACAATGAGCAGTTCTTC. This encodes CASSLGAGGGYNEQFF.

This clonotype was detected only a few times. The gene calls are TRBV18 and TRBJ2-7, with TRBD1 as a possible D gene (6 bases). From germline, CDR1 is KGHSH and CDR2 LQKENI. V was clipped by 2 bases and J by 3 bases, with 17 bases between them. CDR3 size: 16 residues. The CDR3 DNA sequence: TGTGCCAGCTCACCAAATTCGGCAGGGGTTGGCTACGAGCAGTACTTC. It encodes CASSPNSAGVGYEQYF.

This clonotype was picked up a small number of times. A much larger clone is a single base away; this may be a read error. The chain uses TRBV28 and TRBJ1-2; 7 nucleotides match TRBD1. The germline V gene encodes CDR1 MDHEN and CDR2 SYDVKM. V lost 2 bases and J lost 2; bases outside the gene matches: 5. The CDR3 has 15 residues. The CDR3 nucleotides read TGTGCCAGCAGTTTAGTGGGGGGACAGAACTATGGCTACACCTTC. Protein product: CASSLVGGQNYGYTF.

This clonotype was found many times. The V gene is TRBV28, the J gene TRBJ1-1, with 7 bases lining up with TRBD1. With 5 bases clipped from V and 1 base from J, the junction kept 7 bases outside the gene matches. Germline values: CDR1 MDHEN, CDR2 SYDVKM. The CDR3 loop spans 15 amino acids. The CDR3 loop reads CASSETGQPNTEAFF. DNA of the CDR3: TGTGCCAGCAGTGAAACGGGACAGCCGAACACTGAAGCTTTCTTT.